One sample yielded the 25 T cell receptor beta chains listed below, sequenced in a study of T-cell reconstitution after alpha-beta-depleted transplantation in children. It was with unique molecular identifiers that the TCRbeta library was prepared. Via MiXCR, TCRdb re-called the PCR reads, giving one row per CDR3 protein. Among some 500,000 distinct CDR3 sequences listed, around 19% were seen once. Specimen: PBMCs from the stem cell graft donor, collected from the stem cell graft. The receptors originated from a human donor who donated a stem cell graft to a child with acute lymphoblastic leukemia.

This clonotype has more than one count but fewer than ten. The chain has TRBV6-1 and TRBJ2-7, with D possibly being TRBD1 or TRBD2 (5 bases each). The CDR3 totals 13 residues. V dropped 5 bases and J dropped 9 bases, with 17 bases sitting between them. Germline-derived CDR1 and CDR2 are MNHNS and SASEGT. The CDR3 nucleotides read TGTGCCAGCAGTCTTTTGGGGGTACACGGGCAGTACTTC. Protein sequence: CASSLLGVHGQYF.

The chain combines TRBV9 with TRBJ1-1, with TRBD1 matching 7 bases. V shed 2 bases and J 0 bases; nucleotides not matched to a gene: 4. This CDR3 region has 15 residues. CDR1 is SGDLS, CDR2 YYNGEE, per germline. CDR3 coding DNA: TGTGCCAGCAGCGTCCTGACAGGGCTGAACACTGAAGCTTTCTTT. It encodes CASSVLTGLNTEAFF.

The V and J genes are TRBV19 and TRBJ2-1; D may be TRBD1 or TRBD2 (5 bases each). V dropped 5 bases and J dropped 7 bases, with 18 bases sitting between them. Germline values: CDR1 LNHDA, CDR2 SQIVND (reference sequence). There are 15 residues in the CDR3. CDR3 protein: CASSVPGPPGNEQFF. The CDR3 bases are TGTGCCAGTAGTGTTCCAGGGCCGCCGGGGAATGAGCAGTTCTTC. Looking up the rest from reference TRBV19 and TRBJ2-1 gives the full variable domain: DGGITQSPKYLFRKEGQNVTLSCEQNLNHDAMYWYRQDPGQGLRLIYYSQIVNDFQKGDIAEGYSVSREKKESFPLTVTSAQKNPTAFYLCASSVPGPPGNEQFFGPGTRLTVL.

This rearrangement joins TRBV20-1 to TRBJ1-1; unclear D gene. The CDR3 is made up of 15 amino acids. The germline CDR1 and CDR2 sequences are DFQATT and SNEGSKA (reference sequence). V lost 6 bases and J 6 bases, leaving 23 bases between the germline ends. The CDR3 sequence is CSAYLVGPQSPEAFF. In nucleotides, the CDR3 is TGCAGTGCCTACCTAGTAGGGCCACAGTCGCCTGAAGCTTTCTTT.

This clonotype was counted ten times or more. The CDR3 here is CASSFGGHQPQHF. The CDR3 DNA reads TGTGCCAGCAGTTTTGGGGGGCATCAGCCCCAGCATTTT. J is TRBJ1-5 and V is TRBV12-3 or TRBV12-4; maybe TRBD1 (6 bases). This CDR3 region has 13 residues. The V end was cut by 3 bases, the J end by 5 bases, with 8 bases between.

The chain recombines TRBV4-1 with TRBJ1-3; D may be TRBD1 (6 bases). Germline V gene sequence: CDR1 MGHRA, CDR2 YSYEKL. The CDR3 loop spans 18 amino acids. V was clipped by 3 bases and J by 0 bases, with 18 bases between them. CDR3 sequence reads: CASSQHIRTANSGNTIYF. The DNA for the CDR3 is TGCGCCAGCAGCCAGCATATAAGGACAGCCAACTCTGGAAACACCATATATTTT.

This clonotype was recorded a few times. The CDR3 DNA follows: TGTGCCAGCAGCTTGGGCGCGACAGGGCGAGACCCGAACACTGAAGCTTTCTTT. Its protein product is CASSLGATGRDPNTEAFF. The genes are TRBV5-6 and TRBJ1-1; 7 nucleotides align to TRBD1. V shed 0 bases, J shed 1 base, and the junction held 12 bases outside the gene matches. Germline V gives CDR1 SGHDT, CDR2 YYEEEE. The CDR3 is 18 amino acids.

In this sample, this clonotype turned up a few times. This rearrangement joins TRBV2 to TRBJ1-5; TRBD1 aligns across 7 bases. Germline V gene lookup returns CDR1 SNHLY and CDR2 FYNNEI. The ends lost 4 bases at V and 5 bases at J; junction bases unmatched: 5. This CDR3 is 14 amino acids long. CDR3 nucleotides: TGTGCCAGCAGTGTAGGAGGGGGCCATCAGCCCCAGCATTTT. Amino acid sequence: CASSVGGGHQPQHF.

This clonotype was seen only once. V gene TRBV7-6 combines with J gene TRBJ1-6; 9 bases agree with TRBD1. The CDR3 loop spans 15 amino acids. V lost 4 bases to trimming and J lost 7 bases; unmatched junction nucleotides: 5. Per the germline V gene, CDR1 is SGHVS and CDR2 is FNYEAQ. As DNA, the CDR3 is TGTGCCAGCAGCTCGATGGGACAGGGCAATTCACCCCTCCACTTT. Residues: CASSSMGQGNSPLHF.

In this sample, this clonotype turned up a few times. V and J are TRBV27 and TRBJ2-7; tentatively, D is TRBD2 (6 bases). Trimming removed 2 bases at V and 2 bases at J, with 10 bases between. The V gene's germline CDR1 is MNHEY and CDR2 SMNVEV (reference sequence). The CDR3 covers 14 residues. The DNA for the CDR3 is TGTGCCAGCAGTTTAGTTAGCGGAGCCTACGAGCAGTACTTC. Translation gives CASSLVSGAYEQYF.

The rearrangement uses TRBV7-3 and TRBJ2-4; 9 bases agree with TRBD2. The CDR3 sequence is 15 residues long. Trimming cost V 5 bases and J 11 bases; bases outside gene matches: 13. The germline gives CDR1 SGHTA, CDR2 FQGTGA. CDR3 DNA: TGTGCCAGCAGCCCGATAGCGGGAGAGGCACCTCTTCAGTACTTC. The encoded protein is CASSPIAGEAPLQYF.

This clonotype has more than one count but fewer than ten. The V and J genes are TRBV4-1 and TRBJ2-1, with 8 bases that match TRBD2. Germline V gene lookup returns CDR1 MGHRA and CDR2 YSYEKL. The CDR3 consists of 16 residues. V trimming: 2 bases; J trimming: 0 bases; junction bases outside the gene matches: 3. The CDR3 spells CASSQPGTSSYNEQFF. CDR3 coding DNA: TGCGCCAGCAGCCAACCCGGGACTAGCTCCTACAATGAGCAGTTCTTC.

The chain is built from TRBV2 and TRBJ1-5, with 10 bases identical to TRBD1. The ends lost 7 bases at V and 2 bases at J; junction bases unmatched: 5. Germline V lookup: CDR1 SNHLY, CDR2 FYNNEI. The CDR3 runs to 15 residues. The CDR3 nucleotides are TGTGCCAGCAACCGACAGGGGGCCGGCAATCAGCCCCAGCATTTT. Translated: CASNRQGAGNQPQHF. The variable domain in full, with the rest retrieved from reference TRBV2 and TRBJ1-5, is EPEVTQTPSHQVTQMGQEVILRCVPISNHLYFYWYRQILGQKVEFLVSFYNNEISEKSEIFDDQFSVERPDGSNFTLKIRSTKLEDSAMYFCASNRQGAGNQPQHFGDGTRLSIL.

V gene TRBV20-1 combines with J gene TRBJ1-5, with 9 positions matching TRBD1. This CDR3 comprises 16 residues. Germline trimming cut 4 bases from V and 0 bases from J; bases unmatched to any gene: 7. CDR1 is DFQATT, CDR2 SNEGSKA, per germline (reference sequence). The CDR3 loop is CSAMVGTGYSNQPQHF. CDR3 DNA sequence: TGCAGTGCTATGGTGGGGACAGGGTATAGCAATCAGCCCCAGCATTTT.

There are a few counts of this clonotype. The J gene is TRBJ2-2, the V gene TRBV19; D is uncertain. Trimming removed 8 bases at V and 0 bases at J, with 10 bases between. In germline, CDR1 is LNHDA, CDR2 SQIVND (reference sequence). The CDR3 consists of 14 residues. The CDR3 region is CASRLAPNTGELFF. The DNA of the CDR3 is TGTGCCAGTCGTTTGGCTCCGAACACCGGGGAGCTGTTTTTT. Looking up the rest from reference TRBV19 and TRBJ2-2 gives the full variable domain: DGGITQSPKYLFRKEGQNVTLSCEQNLNHDAMYWYRQDPGQGLRLIYYSQIVNDFQKGDIAEGYSVSREKKESFPLTVTSAQKNPTAFYLCASRLAPNTGELFFGEGSRLTVL.

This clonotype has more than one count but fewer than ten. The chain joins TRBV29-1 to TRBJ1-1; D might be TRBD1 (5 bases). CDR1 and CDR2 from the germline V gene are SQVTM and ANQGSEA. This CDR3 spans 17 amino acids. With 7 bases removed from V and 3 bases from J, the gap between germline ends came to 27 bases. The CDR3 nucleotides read TGCAGCGCCGTGACGTTCAGGGCCGCAGGTGAGGACACTGAAGCTTTCTTT. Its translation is CSAVTFRAAGEDTEAFF.

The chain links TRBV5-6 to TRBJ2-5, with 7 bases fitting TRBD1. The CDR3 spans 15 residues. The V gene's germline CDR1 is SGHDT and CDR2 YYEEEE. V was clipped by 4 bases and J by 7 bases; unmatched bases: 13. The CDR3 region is CASSPRNRGGLTQYF. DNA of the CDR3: TGTGCCAGCAGCCCACGGAACAGGGGTGGATTGACCCAGTACTTC.

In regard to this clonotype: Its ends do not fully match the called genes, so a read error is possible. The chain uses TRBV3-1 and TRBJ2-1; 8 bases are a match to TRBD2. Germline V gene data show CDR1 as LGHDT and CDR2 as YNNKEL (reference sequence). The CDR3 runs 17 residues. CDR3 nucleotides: TGTGCCAGCACCCAAACCGTAGCGGGACCCTCCTACAATGAGCAGTTCTTC. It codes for CASTQTVAGPSYNEQFF.

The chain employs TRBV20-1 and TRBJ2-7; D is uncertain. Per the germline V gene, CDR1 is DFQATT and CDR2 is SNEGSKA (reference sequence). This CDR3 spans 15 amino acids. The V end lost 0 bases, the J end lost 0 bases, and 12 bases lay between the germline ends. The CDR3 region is CSAREVWSVSYEQYF. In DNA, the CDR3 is TGCAGTGCTAGAGAAGTCTGGAGCGTCTCCTACGAGCAGTACTTC.

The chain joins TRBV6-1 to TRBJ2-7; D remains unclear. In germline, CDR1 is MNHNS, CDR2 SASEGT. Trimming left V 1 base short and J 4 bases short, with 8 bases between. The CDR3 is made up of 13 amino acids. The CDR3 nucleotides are TGTGCCAGCAGTGAAGTAACGGCGTACGAGCAGTACTTC. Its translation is CASSEVTAYEQYF.

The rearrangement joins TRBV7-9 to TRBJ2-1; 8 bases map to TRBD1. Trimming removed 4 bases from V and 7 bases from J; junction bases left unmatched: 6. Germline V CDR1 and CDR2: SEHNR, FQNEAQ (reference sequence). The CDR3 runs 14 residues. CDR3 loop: CASSYDRGRNEQFF. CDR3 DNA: TGTGCCAGCAGCTATGACAGGGGACGGAATGAGCAGTTCTTC.

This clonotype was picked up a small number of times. The CDR3 DNA is TGTGCCAGCAGCGTAGGACAGGCTTATAATGAAAAACTGTTTTTT. It encodes CASSVGQAYNEKLFF. The chain carries TRBV9 and TRBJ1-4, with a tentative D call TRBD1 (6 bases). V was trimmed by 0 bases and J by 4 bases, leaving 10 bases between them. The CDR3 sequence is 15 residues long. CDR1 and CDR2 (germline): SGDLS, YYNGEE.

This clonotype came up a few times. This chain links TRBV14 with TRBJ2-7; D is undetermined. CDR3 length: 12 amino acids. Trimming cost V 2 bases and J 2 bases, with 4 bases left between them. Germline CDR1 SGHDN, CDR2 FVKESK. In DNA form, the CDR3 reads TGTGCCAGCAGCCAACCCCCCTACGAGCAGTACTTC. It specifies CASSQPPYEQYF.

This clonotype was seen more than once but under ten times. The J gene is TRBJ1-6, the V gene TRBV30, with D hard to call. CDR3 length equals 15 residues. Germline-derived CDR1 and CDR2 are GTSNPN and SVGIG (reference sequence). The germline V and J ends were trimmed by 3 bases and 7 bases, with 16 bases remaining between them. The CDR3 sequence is CAWRPAWKGNSPLHF. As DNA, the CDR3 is TGTGCCTGGAGGCCCGCTTGGAAGGGAAATTCACCCCTCCACTTT.

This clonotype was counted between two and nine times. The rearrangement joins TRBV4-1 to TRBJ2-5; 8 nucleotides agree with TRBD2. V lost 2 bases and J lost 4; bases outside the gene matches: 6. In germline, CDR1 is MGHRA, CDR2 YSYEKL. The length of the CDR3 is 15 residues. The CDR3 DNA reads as TGCGCCAGCAGCCAAACGGGACTAGTAAGAGAGACCCAGTACTTC. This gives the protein CASSQTGLVRETQYF.